The clone carrying this T cell receptor (beta chain) was observed once. Its antigen remains unidentified. The sample belongs to a study of cytomegalovirus exposure and HLA in healthy donors. On the study more broadly: Earlier findings included more than 95 million unique TCR beta sequences obtained from about 179 million T cells.

The CDR3 has 16 amino acids. V lost 5 bases, J lost 3 bases, and 9 bases stayed unmatched. The germline gives CDR1 SSHAT, CDR2 FNYEAQ (reference sequence). Study findings and constraints: There were around 160 TCR beta chains listed as cytomegalovirus-associated. By HLA locus, TCR association rates varied in a later analysis, with DRB1 showing the most and HLA-C the fewest. Relative to the roughly 640-donor mean, N-insertions were reportedly fewer in an Asian-associated ancestry cluster in a later analysis.

The PCR employed 60 Vbeta primers together with 13 Jbeta primers. Sequencing used immunoSEQ multiplex PCR; TCRdb keeps in-frame clones, though not all of them. The top ten clones hold 1.5% to 2% of a sample with 130,000 to 150,000 clones, over 60% of them seen once. This TCR derives from a woman aged 18 to 35 in good health and CMV-seronegative. The sample comprised PBMCs. This chain connects TRBV7-7 to TRBJ2-2; TRBD1 agrees at 7 bases. The CDR3 coding sequence is TGTGCCAGCAGCCGCTTCACAGGGGTTGACACCGGGGAGCTGTTTTTT. It is translated as CASSRFTGVDTGELFF.